The 3 T cell receptor beta chains reported below all come from one sample, sequenced in a study of regulatory T cells in long-lasting Graves disease. Time point denoted: newly diagnosed GD, antithyroid drugs for less than 3 months. The TCR library was made from RNA extracted from PBMCs. Arm-PCR of CDR3 regions with iRepertoire HTBI primers generated TCR beta libraries. MiXCR, run by TCRdb on the multiplex PCR reads, gives a single entry per CDR3 protein. Of around 500,000 distinct CDR3 sequences listed, 12% were seen once; the top ten hold 8.9%. The same sample was also used in a study of T cells in Graves' hyperthyroidism and ophthalmopathy.

Here the sequenced sample was peripheral blood mononuclear cells (PBMCs), taken at new diagnosis, from a patient treated with antithyroid drugs. These receptor sequences come from a woman in her 30s with Graves disease.

This clonotype was observed at least ten times. The V and J genes are TRBV7-2 and TRBJ1-2; 9 nucleotides line up with TRBD1. Germline values: CDR1 SGHTA, CDR2 FQGNSA. V gave up 5 bases and J gave up 7 bases; unmatched junction bases: 8. This CDR3 is 14 amino acids long. The CDR3 DNA is TGTGCCAGCAGCCCGCAGACAGGGGGGGGTGGCTACACCTTC. Protein product: CASSPQTGGGGYTF.

This clonotype has a count of ten or more. The rearrangement uses TRBV30 and TRBJ2-1; D ambiguous. The V end lost 4 bases, the J end lost 10 bases, and 14 bases lay between the germline ends. Per the germline V gene, CDR1 is GTSNPN and CDR2 is SVGIG (reference sequence). This CDR3 is built from 12 residues. The CDR3 loop is CAWTINRAEQFF. The CDR3 DNA reads TGTGCCTGGACTATTAACCGGGCCGAGCAGTTCTTC.

This clonotype was observed a few times. The CDR3 reads CATSRGQEETQYF. CDR3 in DNA: TGTGCCACCAGCAGAGGACAGGAAGAGACCCAGTACTTC. V gene TRBV15 combines with J gene TRBJ2-5; D possibly corresponds to TRBD1 (6 bases). Trimming removed 1 base at V and 3 bases at J, with 6 bases between. CDR3 length: 13 amino acids. CDR1 and CDR2 from the germline V gene are LNHNV and YYDKDF (reference sequence).